This T cell receptor (beta chain) was profiled in a study of T-cell memory formation after mild COVID-19. Points on this clonotype: Its matching antigen is unknown.

The TCR alpha and TCR beta cDNA libraries, bearing sample barcodes and UMIs, were generated by 5'RACE using constant-segment primers. From the 5' RACE reads, TCRdb called clonotypes with MiXCR, one entry per CDR3 protein. The table shows under 200,000 distinct CDR3 sequences, with 31% occurring only once. General study points: Second-wave clones that peaked on day 37 lacked confirmed SARS-CoV-2 specificity. Shrinking CD4+ clones resided mostly in CM and EM, and CD8+ ones in EMRA. Clones that contracted from day 15 to 85 were balanced CD4/CD8, while later expanders leaned CD4+.

Germline lookup yields CDR1 SGHTA and CDR2 FQGTGA. The V end lost 7 bases, the J end lost 6 bases, and 18 bases lay between the germline ends. The CDR3 contains 14 residues. This sequence was found in an adult woman who had mild COVID-19 (a few samples of this study predate the infection). Cell type and time point are not known. J is TRBJ1-1 and V is TRBV7-3; no clear D. The sequenced sample was PBMCs or a T cell subset sorted from them (not recorded which). The CDR3 is CASTSFGRSAEAFF. The CDR3 region has the DNA TGTGCCAGCACCTCTTTTGGGAGGAGCGCTGAAGCTTTCTTT.